One T cell receptor beta chain is described in this entry. These data are taken from a study of blood T cell repertoires in COVID-19. Study details: Collection of acute and convalescent COVID-19 samples took place in the United States, Italy and Spain. T cells, B-cell-depleted T cells, or PBMCs supplied cDNA or gDNA.

Germline-derived CDR1 and CDR2 are SGHAT and FQDESV (reference sequence). V trimming: 1 base; J trimming: 2 bases; junction bases outside the gene matches: 2. The CDR3 is 16 amino acids. As processed by the authors: Cell counts per sample came from amplifying reference gene primers. Assay: immunoSEQ multiplex PCR; the TCRdb copy retains only in-frame clones and omits some. V and J calls and clone size are as listed in that table; D and trimming were resolved from the DNA. This sample has 200,000 or so clones, with under 90% found just once. The receptor comes from a man between 45 and 60 years old with acute or convalescent COVID-19. The sequencing input was peripheral blood. V usage is TRBV11-1 and J usage is TRBJ2-2; 9 bases agree with TRBD1. The CDR3 DNA sequence: TGTGCCAGCAGCTTAGGGGGACAGGGCAACACCGGGGAGCTGTTTTTT. Protein sequence: CASSLGGQGNTGELFF.